This passage covers 17 T cell receptor beta chains from one sample sequenced in a study of beta chain features in type 1 diabetes. The isolated RNA, all of it, was reverse transcribed, so expressed TCRB transcripts were what got sequenced. Here immunoSEQ multiplex PCR was the method, and the copy in TCRdb shows in-frame clones only, minus some. Of about 230,000 clones listed, 7.5% to 10% are singletons. What was sequenced was naive CD4+ T cells from blood. The receptor source for this set is a woman aged 18-29 years in good health.

This clone was recorded many times. J is TRBJ2-1 and V is TRBV4-1; no clear D gene. V was shortened by 0 bases and J by 0 bases, with 9 bases between the two germline ends. This CDR3 contains 16 residues. Germline loops: CDR1 MGHRA, CDR2 YSYEKL. CDR3 sequence: CASSQDPASSYNEQFF. CDR3 DNA: TGCGCCAGCAGCCAAGATCCAGCGAGCTCCTACAATGAGCAGTTCTTC.

This clone was recorded a few times. The J gene is TRBJ1-2, the V gene TRBV10-3; 7 bases match TRBD1. The V gene end was trimmed by 4 bases and the J gene end by 5 bases; junction bases not matched to a gene: 1. Germline V gene data show CDR1 as ENHRY and CDR2 as SYGVKD. The CDR3 totals 12 residues. The DNA of the CDR3 is TGTGCCATCAGTGGGGGACAGTATGGCTACACCTTC. The encoded protein is CAISGGQYGYTF.

This chain links TRBV9 with TRBJ1-3, with unresolved D. V gave up 0 bases and J gave up 0 bases, with 10 bases separating them. The CDR3 is made up of 16 amino acids. Germline CDR1 SGDLS, CDR2 YYNGEE. The CDR3 is CASSVETGSSGNTIYF. In nucleotides, the CDR3 is TGTGCCAGCAGCGTAGAAACGGGAAGCTCTGGAAACACCATATATTTT. The entire variable domain, with the rest obtained from reference TRBV9 and TRBJ1-3, is as follows: DSGVTQTPKHLITATGQRVTLRCSPRSGDLSVYWYQQSLDQGLQFLIQYYNGEERAKGNILERFSAQQFPDLHSELNLSSLELGDSALYFCASSVETGSSGNTIYFGEGSWLTVV.

The chain joins TRBV7-9 to TRBJ2-5, with D hard to call. The assigned J gene may be wrong: the sequence end matches TRBJ2-7 better. The CDR3 sequence is 13 residues long. CDR1 and CDR2 from the germline V gene are SEHNR and FQNEAQ (reference sequence). CDR3: CASSFSLDYEQYF. In DNA, the CDR3 is TGTGCCAGCAGCTTCAGCCTTGACTACGAGCAGTACTTC.

The chain links TRBV9 to TRBJ2-7, with 11 bases that match TRBD2. The end of the DNA aligns better with TRBJ2-1, so the J call may be wrong. The CDR3 is made up of 17 amino acids. The V gene's germline CDR1 is SGDLS and CDR2 YYNGEE. CDR3 sequence (DNA): TGTGCCAGCAGCGCGACTAGCGGGGACCTCTCCTACAATGAGCAGTTCTTC. It specifies CASSATSGDLSYNEQFF.

V and J are TRBV5-4 and TRBJ1-2; TRBD1 agrees at 7 bases. The CDR3 is 14 residues long. From germline, CDR1 is SGHNT and CDR2 YYREEE (reference sequence). V lost 1 base to trimming and J lost 7 bases; unmatched junction nucleotides: 7. For the CDR3, the DNA is TGTGCCAGCAGCTTGATAGGACAGGATATTGGCTACACCTTC. It yields the protein CASSLIGQDIGYTF.

The rearrangement joins TRBV14 to TRBJ2-5, with D hard to call. CDR1 and CDR2 from the germline V gene are SGHDN and FVKESK. The CDR3 is 15 residues long. Trimming cost V 0 bases and J 4 bases, with 12 bases left between them. The CDR3 loop is CASSQDAVPGETQYF. The CDR3 DNA sequence: TGTGCCAGCAGCCAAGATGCGGTACCCGGAGAGACCCAGTACTTC.

A few counts support this clone. The CDR3 nucleotides read TGTGCCAGCAGTTTTCGGGGGGGTTCCTACAATGAGCAGTTCTTC. It codes for CASSFRGGSYNEQFF. The chain joins TRBV6-5 to TRBJ2-1, with 8 bases fitting TRBD2. Trimming removed 4 bases from V and 1 base from J; junction bases left unmatched: 3. The length of the CDR3 is 15 residues. Germline V gene lookup returns CDR1 MNHEY and CDR2 SVGAGI.

This chain links TRBV25-1 with TRBJ2-5; 10 nucleotides line up with TRBD1. V lost 4 bases, J lost 5 bases, and 10 bases stayed unmatched. CDR1 is MGHDK and CDR2 is SYGVNS in the germline V gene. This CDR3 is built from 16 residues. CDR3 amino acids: CASSATGGAQGETQYF. In nucleotides, the CDR3 is TGTGCCAGCAGTGCGACAGGGGGCGCTCAGGGGGAGACCCAGTACTTC. Based on the CDR3 plus reference TRBV25-1 and TRBJ2-5, the full variable domain is EADIYQTPRYLVIGTGKKITLECSQTMGHDKMYWYQQDPGMELHLIHYSYGVNSTEKGDLSSESTVSRIRTEHFPLTLESARPSHTSQYLCASSATGGAQGETQYFGPGTRLLVL.

In its sample, this clone was seen a few times. V usage is TRBV20-1 and J usage is TRBJ2-2; no reliable D call. This CDR3 comprises 11 residues. Germline CDR1 and CDR2: DFQATT and SNEGSKA (reference sequence). Trimming stripped 5 bases from V and 7 bases from J, with 8 bases between. The CDR3 is CSALQIGELFF. CDR3 DNA: TGCAGTGCTTTACAAATCGGGGAGCTGTTTTTT.

Only a few counts were recorded for this clone. The chain couples TRBV5-1 to TRBJ2-3, with 8 bases aligning to TRBD2. The V segment lost 6 bases and the J segment 6 bases; nucleotides outside the gene matches: 9. Germline V CDR1 and CDR2: SGHRS, YFSETQ. There are 14 residues in the CDR3. Here the CDR3 reads CASTGLDRGDTQYF. The CDR3 nucleotides are TGCGCCAGCACGGGACTAGACCGTGGGGATACGCAGTATTTT.

The V gene is TRBV5-1, the J gene TRBJ2-1; 13 bases match TRBD2. CDR1 is SGHRS, CDR2 YFSETQ, per germline. This CDR3 has 16 residues. The V segment lost 2 bases and the J segment 7 bases; nucleotides outside the gene matches: 6. The CDR3 loop is CASSFPLAGGLNEQFF. CDR3 nucleotide sequence: TGCGCCAGCAGCTTCCCACTAGCGGGGGGGCTGAATGAGCAGTTCTTC.

V usage is TRBV4-1 and J usage is TRBJ2-1, with a possible D match to TRBD2 (6 bases). V gave up 1 base and J gave up 5 bases, with 18 bases separating them. CDR1 MGHRA and CDR2 YSYEKL come from the germline V gene. This CDR3 has 17 amino acids. The CDR3 coding sequence is TGCGCCAGCAGCCAAGGATTGGCCGGGACTCGCAACAATGAGCAGTTCTTC. Translated: CASSQGLAGTRNNEQFF.

The chain is built from TRBV5-1 and TRBJ1-2; perhaps TRBD1 as D (5 bases). This CDR3 contains 14 residues. Trimming left V 4 bases short and J 6 bases short, with 16 bases between. Germline assignment: CDR1 SGHRS and CDR2 YFSETQ. CDR3: CASSLRGAQDGYTF. CDR3 sequence (DNA): TGCGCCAGCAGCCTCCGCGGGGCGCAGGATGGCTACACCTTC.

The chain couples TRBV5-1 to TRBJ1-6; 7 bases match TRBD1. This CDR3 has 14 amino acids. V shed 2 bases, J shed 7 bases, and the junction held 3 bases outside the gene matches. CDR1 is SGHRS, CDR2 YFSETQ, per germline. The CDR3 region is CASSLGTANSPLHF. DNA of the CDR3: TGCGCCAGCAGCTTAGGGACAGCGAATTCACCCCTCCACTTT. Variable domain in full (rest from reference TRBV5-1 and TRBJ1-6): KAGVTQTPRYLIKTRGQQVTLSCSPISGHRSVSWYQQTPGQGLQFLFEYFSETQRNKGNFPGRFSGRQFSNSRSEMNVSTLELGDSALYLCASSLGTANSPLHFGNGTRLTVT.

CDR3 DNA: TGTGCCAGTAGAACGTCGCGAGAAGCTTTCTTT. Protein sequence: CASRTSREAFF. V gene TRBV19 combines with J gene TRBJ1-1; D not resolved. The germline V and J ends were trimmed by 6 bases and 8 bases, with 10 bases remaining between them. Germline CDR1 LNHDA, CDR2 SQIVND (reference sequence). This CDR3 comprises 11 residues.

This clone appeared a few times. The gene calls are TRBV28 and TRBJ1-5; 7 bases map to TRBD1. V shed 8 bases and J 5 bases; nucleotides not matched to a gene: 6. The CDR3 consists of 13 residues. Germline-derived CDR1 and CDR2 are MDHEN and SYDVKM. The chain's CDR3 is CASGTGVDQPQHF. In nucleotides, the CDR3 is TGTGCCAGCGGTACAGGGGTTGATCAGCCCCAGCATTTT.